The following is a TCR beta chain sequence with its context. What it binds is unknown. Since a much larger clone is just one base distant, this may be a read error. The CDR3 covers 13 residues. CDR1 is SSHAT, CDR2 FNYEAQ, per germline (reference sequence). After constant-region reverse-primer amplification, full-length variable regions underwent semi-nested PCR with Nested Universal Primer A. TCRdb fed the 5' RACE reads into MiXCR, producing one record per CDR3 protein. The data contain under 15,000 distinct CDR3 sequences, 51% of them singletons. Findings of the study overall: Tumor Tregs overlapped most with tumor, then blood, naive CD4+ cells. The larger-cohort validation was restricted to a single TCR beta V-J rearrangement rather than whole repertoires. Tumor memory CD4+ T cell TCR gene usage clustered with blood and lymph node memory CD4+ cells and lymph node naive CD4+ cells.

Tregs were sorted as CD4+CD25+CD127-/low cells. The TCR comes from a female donor with breast cancer. Sequenced input: tumor-infiltrating Tregs sorted from the breast tumor. This chain links TRBV7-7 with TRBJ1-1; D is ambiguous. The CDR3 bases are TGTGCTAGCAGCTTAGGTATGAACACTAAAGCTTTCTTT. Protein sequence: CASSLGMNTKAFF. Full variable domain (rest looked up from reference TRBV7-7 and TRBJ1-1): GAGVSQSPRYKVTKRGQDVTLRCDPISSHATLYWYQQALGQGPEFLTYFNYEAQPDKSGLPSDRFSAERPEGSISTLTIQRTEQRDSAMYRCASSLGMNTKAFFGQGTRLTVV.